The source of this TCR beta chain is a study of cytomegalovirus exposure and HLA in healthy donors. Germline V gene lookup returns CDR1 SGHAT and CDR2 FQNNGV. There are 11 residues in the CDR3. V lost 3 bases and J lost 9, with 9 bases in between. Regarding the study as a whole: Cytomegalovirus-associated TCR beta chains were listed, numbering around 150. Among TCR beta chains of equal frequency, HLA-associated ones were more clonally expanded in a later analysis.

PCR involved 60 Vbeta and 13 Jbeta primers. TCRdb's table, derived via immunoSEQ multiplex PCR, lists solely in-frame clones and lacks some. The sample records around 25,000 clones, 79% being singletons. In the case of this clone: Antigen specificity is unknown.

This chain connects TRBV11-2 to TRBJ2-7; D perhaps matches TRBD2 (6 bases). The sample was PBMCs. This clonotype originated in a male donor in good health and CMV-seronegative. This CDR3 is CASSLEGTQYF. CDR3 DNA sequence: TGTGCCAGCAGCTTGGAGGGGACGCAGTACTTC. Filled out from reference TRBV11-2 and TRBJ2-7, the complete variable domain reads EAGVAQSPRYKIIEKRQSVAFWCNPISGHATLYWYQQILGQGPKLLIQFQNNGVVDDSQLPKDRFSAERLKGVDSTLKIQPAKLEDSAVYLCASSLEGTQYFGPGTRLTVT.